These 27 T cell receptor beta chains share one sample of origin, sequenced in a study of shared clonotypes between healthy human individuals. Produced via immunoSEQ multiplex PCR; TCRdb's table is partial and in-frame only. The sample holds nearly 750,000 clones, over 60% seen once. The specimen was memory CD4+ T cells sorted from blood. Subset defined: CD45RA-negative fraction. These receptors were taken from a woman between 25 and 40 years old in good health.

This clone was recorded only once. This chain links TRBV28 with TRBJ1-2; D remains unclear. Trimming stripped 5 bases from V and 3 bases from J, with 16 bases between. The CDR3 runs 15 residues. Germline CDR1 reads MDHEN; CDR2 reads SYDVKM. The CDR3 DNA reads as TGTGCCAGCAGTACGTCCGGAAGGGTTGACTATGGCTACACCTTC. Residues: CASSTSGRVDYGYTF.

The genes are TRBV9 and TRBJ2-1; the match to TRBD2 covers 7 bases. Trimming removed 3 bases from V and 4 bases from J; junction bases left unmatched: 13. The germline V gene has CDR1 SGDLS and CDR2 YYNGEE. The CDR3 has 17 amino acids. The CDR3 nucleotides read TGTGCCAGCAGCGCCGTAGCGGGCGCCGCGGGGTACAATGAGCAGTTCTTC. Residues: CASSAVAGAAGYNEQFF.

The chain has TRBV7-8 and TRBJ2-7; 11 bases are shared with TRBD2. Trimming cost V 1 base and J 2 bases; bases outside gene matches: 7. This CDR3 is 17 amino acids long. Germline V lookup: CDR1 SGHVS, CDR2 FQNEAQ. CDR3 in amino acids: CASSLVTSGISPYEQYF. CDR3 in DNA: TGTGCCAGCAGCTTAGTGACTAGCGGGATTAGTCCCTACGAGCAGTACTTC.

V usage is TRBV10-3 and J usage is TRBJ2-3; D not resolved. Trimming shortened V by 3 bases and J by 0 bases, and 7 bases separated the two germline ends. The CDR3 totals 14 residues. CDR1 ENHRY and CDR2 SYGVKD come from the germline V gene. The CDR3 is CAISDSSSTDTQYF. In DNA, the CDR3 is TGTGCCATCAGTGACTCATCTAGCACAGATACGCAGTATTTT.

This clone turned up a few times. The rearrangement joins TRBV28 to TRBJ1-2, with TRBD1 matching 10 bases. Germline values: CDR1 MDHEN, CDR2 SYDVKM. After removal of 5 bases from V and 6 bases from J, the junction contained 3 bases not matched to a gene. The CDR3 contains 13 residues. CDR3 region: CASSPGQGNGYTF. CDR3 bases: TGTGCCAGCAGTCCGGGACAGGGGAATGGCTACACCTTC.

This clone was detected only a few times. The rearrangement uses TRBV18 and TRBJ2-7; TRBD2 matches at 12 bases. The trim removed 5 bases at V and 7 bases at J, leaving 6 bases unmatched. Germline CDR1 is KGHSH and CDR2 is LQKENI. The CDR3 sequence is 14 residues long. The DNA for the CDR3 is TGTGCCAGCTCAGCGACTAGCGGGAGCCGTGAGCAGTACTTC. This translates into CASSATSGSREQYF. Variable domain in full (rest from reference TRBV18 and TRBJ2-7): NAGVMQNPRHLVRRRGQEARLRCSPMKGHSHVYWYRQLPEEGLKFMVYLQKENIIDESGMPKERFSAEFPKEGPSILRIQQVVRGDSAAYFCASSATSGSREQYFGPGTRLTVT.

The chain is built from TRBV19 and TRBJ2-2; D remains ambiguous. The CDR3 is 14 amino acids. In germline, CDR1 is LNHDA, CDR2 SQIVND (reference sequence). V shed 0 bases and J shed 4 bases, with 6 bases lying between them. The CDR3 here is CASSIERSTGELFF. DNA of the CDR3: TGTGCCAGTAGTATAGAGAGGTCCACCGGGGAGCTGTTTTTT.

V gene TRBV14 combines with J gene TRBJ2-7; D gene ambiguous. CDR1 and CDR2 from the germline V gene are SGHDN and FVKESK. Trimming took off 0 bases at V and 13 bases at J, with 16 bases between the two ends. CDR3 size: 13 residues. CDR3 coding DNA: TGTGCCAGCAGCCAAGACGAGTTCAGGATCACCTACTTC. Translating it yields CASSQDEFRITYF.

This clone was counted only a few times. The chain joins TRBV28 to TRBJ2-7; tentatively, D is TRBD1 or TRBD2 (5 bases each). Between the trimmed V and J ends, which lost 6 bases and 2 bases, there was a span of 11 bases. Germline CDR1 and CDR2: MDHEN and SYDVKM. CDR3 size: 13 residues. The DNA for the CDR3 is TGTGCCAGCAGGGGGACCCCGACCTACGAGCAGTACTTC. Protein: CASRGTPTYEQYF.

The V gene is TRBV11-1, the J gene TRBJ2-5; 12 bases line up with TRBD2. The junction had 5 bases not matched to a gene; V was cut back by 4 bases and J by 2 bases. The CDR3 length is 16 residues. Germline V gene sequence: CDR1 SGHAT, CDR2 FQDESV (reference sequence). The CDR3 DNA is TGTGCCAGCAGCTACTATGGGACTAGCGGGCAAGAGACCCAGTACTTC. Amino acids: CASSYYGTSGQETQYF.

CDR3 nucleotides: TGTGCCAGCAGCCAATGGGATCGGGGGACTAGCGTCAATGAGCAGTTCTTC. This encodes CASSQWDRGTSVNEQFF. The chain has TRBV28 and TRBJ2-1; 10 positions match TRBD2. V dropped 6 bases and J dropped 6; count of bases not matched to a gene: 14. The CDR3 consists of 17 residues. Germline-derived CDR1 and CDR2 are MDHEN and SYDVKM. Variable domain in full (rest from reference TRBV28 and TRBJ2-1): DVKVTQSSRYLVKRTGEKVFLECVQDMDHENMFWYRQDPGLGLRLIYFSYDVKMKEKGDIPEGYSVSREKKERFSLILESASTNQTSMYLCASSQWDRGTSVNEQFFGPGTRLTVL.

Worth noting for this clone: Other DNA sequences within the sample encode an identical CDR3. The rearrangement uses TRBV9 and TRBJ1-3; D not resolved. CDR1 SGDLS and CDR2 YYNGEE come from the germline V gene. The CDR3 has 15 amino acids. Trimming took 0 bases from V and 0 from J, leaving 7 bases between them. The DNA for the CDR3 is TGTGCCAGCAGCGTAGGAGGCCTCTCTGGAAACACCATATATTTT. This codes for CASSVGGLSGNTIYF.

V is TRBV11-1 and J is TRBJ2-1, with 10 bases that match TRBD1. V was clipped by 4 bases and J by 8 bases; unmatched bases: 8. Germline V gene sequence: CDR1 SGHAT, CDR2 FQDESV (reference sequence). This CDR3 is built from 15 residues. The CDR3, as DNA: TGTGCCAGCAGCTCCGGGACAGGGGTCTTGGATGAGCAGTTCTTC. It yields the protein CASSSGTGVLDEQFF.

The chain employs TRBV5-1 and TRBJ2-1; D may match TRBD1 or TRBD2 (5 bases each). V dropped 4 bases and J dropped 1 base, with 15 bases sitting between them. CDR1 SGHRS and CDR2 YFSETQ come from the germline V gene. The CDR3 consists of 16 residues. CDR3 sequence reads: CASSQDGAVSYNEQFF. CDR3 in DNA: TGCGCCAGCAGCCAGGACGGGGCTGTTTCCTACAATGAGCAGTTCTTC.

As for this clone: Sequence at one end of the junction differs from germline and may be a read error. The gene calls are TRBV7-6 and TRBJ2-5; 8 positions match TRBD2. From germline, CDR1 is SGHVS and CDR2 FNYEAQ. This CDR3 comprises 15 residues. The CDR3 here is CASSLAGSYQETQYF. CDR3 sequence (DNA): TGTGCCAGCAGCCTAGCGGGTTCGTACCAAGAGACCCAGTACTTC.

The chain combines TRBV19 with TRBJ1-2; TRBD1 might be the D (5 bases). With 2 bases removed from V and 1 base from J, the gap between germline ends came to 8 bases. From germline, CDR1 is LNHDA and CDR2 SQIVND (reference sequence). The CDR3 is made up of 14 amino acids. The CDR3 bases are TGTGCCAGTAGTATACAGGGAAATAACTATGGCTACACCTTC. As protein: CASSIQGNNYGYTF. Using reference TRBV19 and TRBJ1-2 for the parts outside the CDR3, the full variable domain is DGGITQSPKYLFRKEGQNVTLSCEQNLNHDAMYWYRQDPGQGLRLIYYSQIVNDFQKGDIAEGYSVSREKKESFPLTVTSAQKNPTAFYLCASSIQGNNYGYTFGSGTRLTVV.

This clone was detected many times. The chain joins TRBV10-3 to TRBJ2-7; 9 bases map to TRBD1. Trimming at V came to 4 bases and at J to 3 bases, leaving 7 bases not matched to a gene. Germline CDR1 reads ENHRY; CDR2 reads SYGVKD. CDR3 length equals 15 residues. The CDR3 DNA follows: TGTGCCATCAGTGGAGCAGACAGGGGGGGCTACGAGCAGTACTTC. Translated, it gives CAISGADRGGYEQYF.

This chain uses TRBV30 with TRBJ1-1; 7 nucleotides match TRBD1. J gave up 0 bases and V 5 bases, and 3 bases lay outside the gene matches. The CDR3 totals 13 residues. The germline V gene encodes CDR1 GTSNPN and CDR2 SVGIG (reference sequence). This CDR3 reads CAWDRDVNTEAFF. The CDR3 DNA follows: TGTGCCTGGGACAGGGATGTGAACACTGAAGCTTTCTTT. The whole variable domain, filled in from reference TRBV30 and TRBJ1-1, reads SQTIHQWPATLVQPVGSPLSLECTVEGTSNPNLYWYRQAAGRGLQLLFYSVGIGQISSEVPQNLSASRPQDRQFILSSKKLLLSDSGFYLCAWDRDVNTEAFFGQGTRLTVV.

This chain joins TRBV10-2 and TRBJ1-4, with TRBD1 as a possible D gene (5 bases). This CDR3 is built from 13 residues. Deletions cut 6 bases from V and 5 bases from J, with 10 bases between. CDR1 and CDR2 (germline): WSHSY, SAAADI. The CDR3 region has the DNA TGCGCCAGCAGCGGGGCGGAGAATGAAAAACTGTTTTTT. Its translation is CASSGAENEKLFF.

Only a few counts were recorded for this clone. The V and J genes are TRBV28 and TRBJ1-5; no firm D call. The V and J ends lost 5 bases and 5 bases respectively, with 7 bases between them. The CDR3 spans 12 residues. Germline V gene sequence: CDR1 MDHEN, CDR2 SYDVKM. DNA of the CDR3: TGTGCCAGCAGTATCCTAGATCAGCCCCAGCATTTT. Translating it yields CASSILDQPQHF.

J is TRBJ2-2 and V is TRBV6-5; D is ambiguous. The CDR3 loop spans 16 amino acids. Trimming shortened V by 2 bases and J by 5 bases, and 15 bases separated the two germline ends. Germline V lookup: CDR1 MNHEY, CDR2 SVGAGI. For the CDR3, the DNA is TGTGCCAGCAGTTACCGGCCAAGCTGGGAAACCGGGGAGCTGTTTTTT. This translates into CASSYRPSWETGELFF.

The gene calls are TRBV5-4 and TRBJ2-3, with no clear D. The germline CDR1 and CDR2 sequences are SGHNT and YYREEE (reference sequence). The CDR3 covers 16 residues. Trimming took off 0 bases at V and 0 bases at J, with 11 bases between the two ends. The CDR3 sequence is CASSLAFGESTDTQYF. CDR3 DNA sequence: TGTGCCAGCAGCTTGGCCTTTGGAGAAAGCACAGATACGCAGTATTTT. Looking up the rest from reference TRBV5-4 and TRBJ2-3 gives the full variable domain: ETGVTQSPTHLIKTRGQQVTLRCSSQSGHNTVSWYQQALGQGPQFIFQYYREEENGRGNFPPRFSGLQFPNYSSELNVNALELDDSALYLCASSLAFGESTDTQYFGPGTRLTVL.

The chain combines TRBV5-1 with TRBJ2-2, with 10 bases fitting TRBD2. The V gene end was trimmed by 5 bases and the J gene end by 4 bases; junction bases not matched to a gene: 8. CDR1 SGHRS and CDR2 YFSETQ come from the germline V gene. CDR3 length: 16 amino acids. CDR3 bases: TGCGCCAGCAGAACTAGCGGGACTAGCCGCACCGGGGAGCTGTTTTTT. It codes for CASRTSGTSRTGELFF. Variable domain in full (rest from reference TRBV5-1 and TRBJ2-2): KAGVTQTPRYLIKTRGQQVTLSCSPISGHRSVSWYQQTPGQGLQFLFEYFSETQRNKGNFPGRFSGRQFSNSRSEMNVSTLELGDSALYLCASRTSGTSRTGELFFGEGSRLTVL.

Details on this clone: This CDR3 is also generated by other DNA sequences in the sample. The chain joins TRBV5-1 to TRBJ2-2; D perhaps matches TRBD1 (7 bases). V dropped 4 bases and J dropped 5 bases, with 15 bases sitting between them. This CDR3 comprises 15 residues. Germline V gene sequence: CDR1 SGHRS, CDR2 YFSETQ. CDR3 region: CASSPGQEGTGELFF. The CDR3 nucleotides are TGCGCCAGCAGCCCTGGACAGGAGGGTACCGGGGAGCTGTTTTTT. Drawing the rest from reference TRBV5-1 and TRBJ2-2, the complete variable domain is KAGVTQTPRYLIKTRGQQVTLSCSPISGHRSVSWYQQTPGQGLQFLFEYFSETQRNKGNFPGRFSGRQFSNSRSEMNVSTLELGDSALYLCASSPGQEGTGELFFGEGSRLTVL.

This clone was seen a few times. This sequence joins TRBV19 and TRBJ1-2; no reliable D call. Germline V gene lookup returns CDR1 LNHDA and CDR2 SQIVND (reference sequence). This CDR3 is 13 amino acids long. The germline V and J ends were trimmed by 5 bases and 4 bases, with 11 bases remaining between them. The CDR3: CASSSQIRYGYTF. The CDR3 DNA reads as TGTGCCAGTAGTTCCCAGATCCGCTATGGCTACACCTTC.

This clone has only a few counts. This chain connects TRBV5-1 to TRBJ2-5; D perhaps matches TRBD2 (7 bases). V shed 0 bases and J shed 3 bases, with 12 bases lying between them. The CDR3 is 15 amino acids. In germline, CDR1 is SGHRS, CDR2 YFSETQ. CDR3 amino acids: CASSLGGGAEETQYF. The CDR3 nucleotides are TGCGCCAGCAGCTTGGGCGGGGGCGCCGAAGAGACCCAGTACTTC. The complete variable domain, with remaining parts taken from reference TRBV5-1 and TRBJ2-5, reads KAGVTQTPRYLIKTRGQQVTLSCSPISGHRSVSWYQQTPGQGLQFLFEYFSETQRNKGNFPGRFSGRQFSNSRSEMNVSTLELGDSALYLCASSLGGGAEETQYFGPGTRLLVL.

This clone was counted a few times. The V call is TRBV19, the J call TRBJ2-5, with TRBD2 matching over 7 bases. The CDR3 is 15 residues long. V shed 3 bases and J 4 bases; nucleotides not matched to a gene: 8. The germline gives CDR1 LNHDA, CDR2 SQIVND (reference sequence). The CDR3 sequence is CASSIMASGGETQYF. The CDR3 nucleotides read TGTGCCAGTAGTATTATGGCTAGCGGAGGAGAGACCCAGTACTTC.